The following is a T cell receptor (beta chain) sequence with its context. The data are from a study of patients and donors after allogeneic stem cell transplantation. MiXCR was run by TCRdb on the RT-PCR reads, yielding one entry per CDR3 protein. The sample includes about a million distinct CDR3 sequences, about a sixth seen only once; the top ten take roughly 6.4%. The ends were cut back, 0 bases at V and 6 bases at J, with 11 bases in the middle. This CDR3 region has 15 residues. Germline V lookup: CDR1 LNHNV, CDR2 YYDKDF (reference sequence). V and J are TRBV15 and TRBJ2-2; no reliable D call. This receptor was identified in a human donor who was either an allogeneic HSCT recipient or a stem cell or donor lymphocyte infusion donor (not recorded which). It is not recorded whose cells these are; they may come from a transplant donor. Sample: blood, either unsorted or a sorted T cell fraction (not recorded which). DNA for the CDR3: TGTGCCACCAGCAGAGATAGGGTCGGTCCCGGGGAGCTGTTTTTT. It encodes CATSRDRVGPGELFF.